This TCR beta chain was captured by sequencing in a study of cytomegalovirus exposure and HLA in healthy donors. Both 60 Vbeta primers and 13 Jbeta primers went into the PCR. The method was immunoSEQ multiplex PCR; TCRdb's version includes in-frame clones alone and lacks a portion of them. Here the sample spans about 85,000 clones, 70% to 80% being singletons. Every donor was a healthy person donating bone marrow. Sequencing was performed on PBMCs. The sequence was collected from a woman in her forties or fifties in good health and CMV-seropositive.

The CDR3 region is CASSWISGSDTQYF. In nucleotides, the CDR3 is TGTGCCAGCAGTTGGATCAGCGGTTCAGATACGCAGTATTTT. This rearrangement joins TRBV2 to TRBJ2-3, with a tentative D call TRBD2 (5 bases). The CDR3 consists of 14 residues. Per the germline V gene, CDR1 is SNHLY and CDR2 is FYNNEI. V was shortened by 5 bases and J by 4 bases, with 13 bases between the two germline ends.